This TCR beta chain was captured by sequencing in a study of tumor T cells in aggressive B-cell lymphoma. The data were produced by immunoSEQ multiplex PCR, yet TCRdb's version contains in-frame clones alone and is incomplete. In the table there are around 2,600 clones, approximately 90% of which are singletons. Germline CDR1 reads MNHEY; CDR2 reads SMNVEV (reference sequence). Losses at the gene ends were 7 bases for V and 9 bases for J; bases not matched to a gene: 7. There are 15 residues in the CDR3. The chain recombines TRBV27 with TRBJ2-1, with TRBD2 matching 15 bases. The receptor was isolated from an adult with diffuse large B cell lymphoma. Sample: tumor tissue. The CDR3 protein is CASTLRTSGRAEQFF. CDR3 sequence (DNA): TGTGCCAGCACCCTACGGACTAGCGGGAGGGCTGAGCAGTTCTTC.